Listed here is a single T cell receptor (beta chain). The data originate from a study of blood T cell repertoires in COVID-19. The table came from immunoSEQ multiplex PCR; TCRdb's copy has only in-frame clones and leaves some out. The data show 250,000 to 350,000 clones, with roughly nine tenths seen just once and about 2.2% held by the top ten. Seattle participants joined during active infection and were tracked over time. Sequences were obtained from peripheral blood. The TCR sequence derives from a woman aged 25 to 39 with COVID-19, enrolled during active disease.

The CDR3 sequence is CASSIGDRAPLTKNIQYF. The CDR3 DNA sequence: TGTGCCAGTAGTATTGGGGACAGGGCCCCGTTAACCAAAAACATTCAGTACTTC. This chain links TRBV19 with TRBJ2-4; 9 positions match TRBD1. J lost 2 bases, V lost 3 bases, and 11 bases had no gene match. CDR3 length: 18 amino acids. The germline V gene encodes CDR1 LNHDA and CDR2 SQIVND (reference sequence).